One and the same sample provided the 29 T cell receptor beta chains below, sequenced in a study of blood T cell repertoires in COVID-19 (dated by TCRdb to 2018 to 2020). The library was built by means of the immunoSEQ multiplex PCR assay. Sourced from immuneACCESS, this table was stored by TCRdb with only in-frame sequences that have V and J called. A share of the clones is absent; for the studies checked, an unresolved V gene accounts for under half, and the remainder has no known explanation. The sample data list about 270,000 clones, and approximately 82% of these were observed just once. Of the sample, about 3% is held by the ten largest clones. Input material: peripheral blood. These receptors all stem from a woman aged 18-29 years with acute or convalescent COVID-19.

The genes are TRBV7-9 and TRBJ1-2, with 9 bases identical to TRBD1. Germline CDR1 reads SEHNR; CDR2 reads FQNEAQ (reference sequence). Trimming took 1 base from V and 6 from J; bases not matched to a gene: 9. CDR3 length: 16 amino acids. The CDR3 protein is CASSLGMTGTGNGYTF. CDR3 in DNA: TGTGCCAGCAGCTTAGGGATGACCGGGACAGGGAATGGCTACACCTTC.

The rearrangement joins TRBV13 to TRBJ2-3; TRBD2 matches at 7 bases. The V gene's germline CDR1 is PRHDT and CDR2 FYEKMQ (reference sequence). The CDR3 sequence is 16 residues long. The trim removed 4 bases at V and 0 bases at J, leaving 7 bases unmatched. The CDR3 is CASSSALAASTDTQYF. The CDR3 bases are TGTGCCAGCAGCTCGGCCCTAGCGGCTAGCACAGATACGCAGTATTTT.

CDR3 DNA sequence: TGTGCCAGCAGTTTATCGGGGGGGGCTAGCGGGAGGGTGGCGTACGAGCAGTACTTC. This gives the protein CASSLSGGASGRVAYEQYF. The chain employs TRBV27 and TRBJ2-7; TRBD2 agrees at 12 bases. Germline CDR1 MNHEY, CDR2 SMNVEV (reference sequence). J was trimmed by 4 bases and V by 0 bases; bases with no gene match: 13. There are 19 residues in the CDR3.

This clone was counted once. The chain links TRBV27 to TRBJ2-3; 9 nucleotides agree with TRBD2. The CDR3 runs 16 residues. Germline-derived CDR1 and CDR2 are MNHEY and SMNVEV (reference sequence). The trim removed 3 bases at V and 8 bases at J, leaving 12 bases unmatched. The CDR3 here is CASSFGSGSPEITQYF. CDR3 nucleotide sequence: TGTGCCAGCAGTTTCGGTAGCGGGAGTCCCGAAATTACGCAGTATTTT.

V usage is TRBV4-3 and J usage is TRBJ2-7; D is unclear. From germline, CDR1 is LGHNA and CDR2 YSLEER. V lost 2 bases, J lost 1 base, and 12 bases lay in between. This CDR3 comprises 15 residues. CDR3 in amino acids: CASSQLLGRSYEQYF. CDR3 bases: TGCGCCAGCAGCCAACTTCTGGGCAGGTCCTACGAGCAGTACTTC.

Concerning this clone: The sample carries other DNA sequences with the same CDR3. The rearrangement uses TRBV5-1 and TRBJ2-3; 11 bases match TRBD2. The CDR3 totals 17 residues. V lost 0 bases, J lost 0 bases, and 3 bases stayed unmatched. The germline gives CDR1 SGHRS, CDR2 YFSETQ. Written as DNA, the CDR3 is TGCGCCAGCAGCTTGGGTGGACTAGCGGGTAGCACAGATACGCAGTATTTT. As protein: CASSLGGLAGSTDTQYF.

The gene calls are TRBV3-1 (or the pseudogene TRBV3-2) and TRBJ2-1; 9 bases are a match to TRBD1. J was trimmed by 4 bases and V by 4 bases; bases with no gene match: 5. The germline V gene has CDR1 LGHDT and CDR2 YNNKEL (reference sequence). This CDR3 comprises 15 residues. CDR3: CASSLPGQGYNEQFF. The CDR3 DNA sequence: TGTGCCAGCAGCCTCCCCGGACAGGGGTACAATGAGCAGTTCTTC.

The genes are TRBV30 and TRBJ2-7, with D maybe TRBD2 (6 bases). This CDR3 has 12 amino acids. Germline V lookup: CDR1 GTSNPN, CDR2 SVGIG (reference sequence). V was pared by 5 bases and J by 6 bases, with 14 bases between. CDR3 nucleotide sequence: TGTGCCTGGTCTCCTGCCGGGAGCGAGCAGTACTTC. Translation: CAWSPAGSEQYF.

This chain joins TRBV3-1 (or the pseudogene TRBV3-2) and TRBJ1-2, with D perhaps matching TRBD1 (6 bases). Germline CDR1 and CDR2: LGHDT and YNNKEL (reference sequence). V was pared by 1 base and J by 8 bases, with 14 bases between. CDR3 length equals 14 residues. The CDR3 region is CASSQVRGGRGYTF. CDR3 sequence (DNA): TGTGCCAGCAGCCAAGTTCGCGGGGGCCGAGGCTACACCTTC.

This clone appeared a few times. The rearrangement uses TRBV6-2 or TRBV6-3 and TRBJ2-1, with 12 bases fitting TRBD2. The CDR3 consists of 16 residues. The V and J ends lost 3 bases and 5 bases, in that order; junction bases with no gene match: 5. Germline values: CDR1 MNHEY, CDR2 SVGEGT. This CDR3 reads CASSYDGLAGHNEQFF. CDR3 sequence (DNA): TGTGCCAGCAGTTATGACGGACTAGCGGGGCACAATGAGCAGTTCTTC.

The chain has TRBV21-1 and TRBJ2-5; TRBD2 is taken as the D call from the table, unchecked against the DNA. TRBV21-1 is flagged as a pseudogene. This CDR3 spans 10 amino acids. The CDR3, as DNA: TGTGCCAAGCTCGGAGAGACCCAGTACTTC. As protein: CAKLGETQYF.

The rearrangement links TRBV21-1 to TRBJ2-5; TRBD2, the table's D call, lacks a check against the DNA. TRBV21-1 is described as a pseudogene. The CDR3 spans 9 residues. The CDR3 region is CASRVAQYF. CDR3 in DNA: TGTGCCAGCAGGGTAGCTCAGTACTTC.

V gene TRBV3-1 (or the pseudogene TRBV3-2) combines with J gene TRBJ1-1, with 8 bases fitting TRBD1. The trim removed 2 bases at V and 5 bases at J, leaving 10 bases unmatched. The CDR3 sequence is 16 residues long. Germline lookup yields CDR1 LGHDT and CDR2 YNNKEL (reference sequence). In DNA, the CDR3 is TGTGCCAGCAGCCAACGGACAGGGTGGGTTGGGACTGAAGCTTTCTTT. It is translated as CASSQRTGWVGTEAFF.

V gene TRBV19 combines with J gene TRBJ2-5, with D tentatively TRBD1 (7 bases). This CDR3 is built from 16 residues. Per germline, CDR1 LNHDA and CDR2 SQIVND (reference sequence). V was cut by 3 bases and J by 2 bases, with 16 bases left in between. CDR3 loop: CASSIGSGGRQETQYF. CDR3 sequence (DNA): TGTGCCAGTAGTATCGGTTCAGGGGGGAGGCAAGAGACCCAGTACTTC.

V usage is TRBV12-3 or TRBV12-4 and J usage is TRBJ1-2, with D perhaps TRBD1 (6 bases). Trimming removed 10 bases from V and 3 bases from J, with 12 bases in between. This CDR3 comprises 12 residues. The CDR3 loop is CATYQGYYGYTF. In DNA form, the CDR3 reads TGTGCCACATACCAGGGGTACTATGGCTACACCTTC.

This clone was recorded once. The chain uses TRBV19 and TRBJ1-1; a weak D match, TRBD1 (6 bases). This CDR3 contains 12 residues. The ends were cut back, 5 bases at V and 11 bases at J, with 15 bases in the middle. From germline, CDR1 is LNHDA and CDR2 SQIVND (reference sequence). CDR3 sequence (DNA): TGTGCCAGTAGTGCCGAGACAGGTTGGGCTTTCTTT. This translates into CASSAETGWAFF. The variable domain in full, completed from reference TRBV19 and TRBJ1-1, reads DGGITQSPKYLFRKEGQNVTLSCEQNLNHDAMYWYRQDPGQGLRLIYYSQIVNDFQKGDIAEGYSVSREKKESFPLTVTSAQKNPTAFYLCASSAETGWAFFGQGTRLTVV.

The J gene is TRBJ1-6, the V gene TRBV5-1; weak D call: TRBD1 (5 bases). The germline gives CDR1 SGHRS, CDR2 YFSETQ. The V and J ends lost 0 bases and 7 bases respectively, with 8 bases between them. CDR3 length: 14 residues. The CDR3, as DNA: TGCGCCAGCAGCTTGGGTGGGGGGAATTCACCCCTCCACTTT. Translation gives CASSLGGGNSPLHF.

V usage is TRBV5-1 and J usage is TRBJ2-2, with a weak D call TRBD2 (6 bases). CDR3 size: 15 residues. Germline values: CDR1 SGHRS, CDR2 YFSETQ. The ends were cut back, 4 bases at V and 0 bases at J, with 10 bases in the middle. CDR3 region: CASSPGGTNTGELFF. The DNA for the CDR3 is TGCGCCAGCAGCCCCGGCGGGACGAACACCGGGGAGCTGTTTTTT.

V usage is TRBV24-1 and J usage is TRBJ2-3, with a possible D match to TRBD2 (6 bases). The V gene's germline CDR1 is KGHDR and CDR2 SFDVKD. Trimming removed 5 bases at V and 2 bases at J, with 16 bases between. The CDR3 is 16 residues long. The CDR3 nucleotides are TGTGCCACCAGTGGGGCCGGCGGGACTTCCACAGATACGCAGTATTTT. Translating gives CATSGAGGTSTDTQYF.

The rearrangement uses TRBV28 and TRBJ2-1; 9 nucleotides align to TRBD2. V shed 3 bases and J 3 bases; nucleotides not matched to a gene: 12. The CDR3 loop spans 18 amino acids. Germline CDR1 reads MDHEN; CDR2 reads SYDVKM. CDR3: CASSLISGRFVDYNEQFF. CDR3 nucleotide sequence: TGTGCCAGCAGTTTGATTAGCGGGAGATTTGTTGACTACAATGAGCAGTTCTTC.

This chain joins TRBV29-1 and TRBJ2-7; TRBD2 matches at 13 bases. Trimming cost V 5 bases and J 6 bases; bases outside gene matches: 7. The CDR3 extends over 14 amino acids. The germline CDR1 and CDR2 sequences are SQVTM and ANQGSEA. For the CDR3, the DNA is TGCAGCGTTATCCTGGGACTAGCGGGACGCGAGCAGTACTTC. Protein product: CSVILGLAGREQYF.

The J gene is TRBJ2-1, the V gene TRBV7-2, with TRBD2 matching 12 bases. There are 15 residues in the CDR3. The J segment lost 7 bases and the V segment lost 5 bases, leaving 6 bases of the junction unmatched. Looked up from germline, CDR1 is SGHTA and CDR2 is FQGNSA. The CDR3 DNA follows: TGTGCCAGCAGCAAGACTAGCGGGAGTAAGAATGAGCAGTTCTTC. Encoded protein: CASSKTSGSKNEQFF.

This sequence joins TRBV15 and TRBJ2-5, with D tentatively TRBD1 (5 bases). Germline CDR1 LNHNV, CDR2 YYDKDF (reference sequence). The CDR3 runs 14 residues. Trimming took off 8 bases at V and 5 bases at J, with 18 bases between the two ends. The CDR3 region is CATRPAGNGETQYF. The CDR3 bases are TGTGCCACCCGCCCGGCAGGGAATGGGGAGACCCAGTACTTC.

The rearrangement uses TRBV30 and TRBJ2-7; 9 bases align to TRBD2. This CDR3 has 15 residues. Germline trimming cut 1 base from V and 6 bases from J; bases unmatched to any gene: 10. The germline V gene encodes CDR1 GTSNPN and CDR2 SVGIG (reference sequence). In DNA, the CDR3 is TGTGCCTGGAGTGACACCGGCGGGAGGGCCACCGAGCAGTACTTC. It encodes CAWSDTGGRATEQYF.

The J gene is TRBJ2-5, the V gene TRBV18; 10 bases agree with TRBD1. V shed 5 bases, J shed 5 bases, and the junction held 5 bases outside the gene matches. Germline V CDR1 and CDR2: KGHSH, LQKENI. The CDR3 spans 14 residues. The CDR3, as DNA: TGTGCCAGCTCAAAGGGACAGGGGATGGAGACCCAGTACTTC. This translates into CASSKGQGMETQYF. The variable domain in full, completed from reference TRBV18 and TRBJ2-5, reads NAGVMQNPRHLVRRRGQEARLRCSPMKGHSHVYWYRQLPEEGLKFMVYLQKENIIDESGMPKERFSAEFPKEGPSILRIQQVVRGDSAAYFCASSKGQGMETQYFGPGTRLLVL.

V and J are TRBV27 and TRBJ2-1, with 10 bases that match TRBD2. Per the germline V gene, CDR1 is MNHEY and CDR2 is SMNVEV (reference sequence). The CDR3 runs 15 residues. With V trimmed by 1 base and J by 5 bases, 2 bases remained unmatched. CDR3 sequence reads: CASSLFLAGDNEQFF. CDR3 in DNA: TGTGCCAGCAGTTTATTCCTAGCGGGAGACAATGAGCAGTTCTTC.

This chain joins TRBV7-9 and TRBJ2-7; 9 bases are a match to TRBD2. Germline CDR1 reads SEHNR; CDR2 reads FQNEAQ (reference sequence). CDR3 length equals 17 residues. J gave up 2 bases and V 2 bases, and 10 bases lay outside the gene matches. For the CDR3, the DNA is TGTGCCAGCAGCTTAAGGACAGGCGGGAGGGTCACCTACGAGCAGTACTTC. Its translation is CASSLRTGGRVTYEQYF.

The CDR3 DNA follows: TGTGCCAGCAGCTTAGGAATGCTAGCGACTAGCACAGATACGCAGTATTTT. Its translation is CASSLGMLATSTDTQYF. The chain employs TRBV11-2 and TRBJ2-3; D may be TRBD2 (6 bases). Trimming took off 1 base at V and 0 bases at J, with 14 bases between the two ends. Germline V gene data show CDR1 as SGHAT and CDR2 as FQNNGV. The CDR3 is 17 residues long.

The rearrangement links TRBV19 to TRBJ2-7; perhaps TRBD2 as D (5 bases). The V gene lost 6 bases and the J gene lost 3 bases, with 12 bases spanning the gap. Germline CDR1 LNHDA, CDR2 SQIVND (reference sequence). The CDR3 length is 13 residues. This CDR3 reads CASRGDTNYEQYF. The CDR3 nucleotides are TGTGCCAGTAGGGGAGACACCAACTACGAGCAGTACTTC.